This is a list of T cell receptor beta chains from one sample in a study of identical twins. Via MiXCR, TCRdb re-called the 5' RACE reads, giving one row per CDR3 protein. Altogether about 160,000 distinct CDR3 sequences are present, under 4.5% being singletons, with the ten largest covering 7% to 10%. Source material: memory T cells sorted from blood. The receptor set was obtained from a man between 18 and 35 years old in good health. Each CDR3 is given with its conserved first and last residue. Fields, in order: CDR3 DNA, CDR3 protein, clone size, V gene, D gene, J gene. The D gene is left open where the match is weak. The size field is filled for only some rows; it gives once, few, many or a size class.

TGCAGTGCTAGAGGCACAGGGAAGGGACTGTACCCGGAAGCTTTCTTT	CSARGTGKGLYPEAFF	many	TRBV20-1	.	TRBJ1-1
TGTGCCAGCAGCGATGCCGGGACAGTGAACACTGAAGCTTTCTTT	CASSDAGTVNTEAFF	many	TRBV5-6	TRBD1	TRBJ1-1
TGTGCCATCAGTGAAGGGACAGGGGGCAATCAGCCCCAGCATTTT	CAISEGTGGNQPQHF	many	TRBV10-3	TRBD1	TRBJ1-5
TGCGCCAGCAGCTCAGGGACGGGGGAGACCCAGTACTTC	CASSSGTGETQYF	many	TRBV5-1	.	TRBJ2-5
TGCAGTGCAGTGGGACTAGCGGATTCCACAGATACGCAGTATTTT	CSAVGLADSTDTQYF	many	TRBV20-1	TRBD2	TRBJ2-3
TGTGCCAGCAGTTTCACCCTCACAGATACGCAGTATTTT	CASSFTLTDTQYF	many	TRBV27	.	TRBJ2-3
TGTGCCAGCAAGGGGGGCACAGATACGCAGTATTTT	CASKGGTDTQYF	medium-sized	TRBV6-5	.	TRBJ2-3
TGTGCCAGCGGGGAGTATAGCGGGAGGAATGAGCAGTTCTTC	CASGEYSGRNEQFF	many	TRBV6-2/TRBV6-3	TRBD2	TRBJ2-1
TGCAGCGGTAACAGGGGTATGAACACTGAAGCTTTCTTT	CSGNRGMNTEAFF	.	TRBV29-1	TRBD1	TRBJ1-1
TGTGCCAGCAGGGGAGGGACTGAAGCTTTCTTT	CASRGGTEAFF	medium-sized	TRBV25-1	.	TRBJ1-1
TGTGCCAGCAGTTCCAGGGGGGGTTCTGGAAACACCATATATTTT	CASSSRGGSGNTIYF	many	TRBV12-3/TRBV12-4	TRBD1	TRBJ1-3
TGTGCCATCAGTGTTAGCGGGAGGCCTGATGACAATGAGCAGTTCTTC	CAISVSGRPDDNEQFF	many	TRBV10-3	TRBD2	TRBJ2-1
TGTGCCAGCAGTTACAGCTATAATGAAAAACTGTTTTTT	CASSYSYNEKLFF	.	TRBV28	.	TRBJ1-4
TGTGCCAGCCGAGGTGTAGACAGCAATCAGCCCCAGCATTTT	CASRGVDSNQPQHF	many	TRBV6-1	.	TRBJ1-5
TGTGCCAGCAGTGGGGGGACAGGGTCTCTTAATGAGCAGTTCTTC	CASSGGTGSLNEQFF	.	TRBV2	TRBD1	TRBJ2-1
TGCAGTGCTAGAGGACTAGCGGGAGGGTCAGGGGAGCAGTTCTTC	CSARGLAGGSGEQFF	many	TRBV20-1	TRBD2	TRBJ2-1
TGTGCCAGCAGCCGGGCCGACTACGATACGCAGTATTTT	CASSRADYDTQYF	many	TRBV3-1	.	TRBJ2-3
TGTGCCAGCAGCGCAGAGGAGACTGGATCCCATGAGCAGTTCTTC	CASSAEETGSHEQFF	.	TRBV9	.	TRBJ2-1
TGTGCCACCAGCAGAGATGTGGGACATAACACCGGGGAGCTGTTTTTT	CATSRDVGHNTGELFF	few	TRBV15	.	TRBJ2-2
TGTGCCAGCAGTTTACAGGGCCAACGTTACAATGAGCAGTTCTTC	CASSLQGQRYNEQFF	many	TRBV27	.	TRBJ2-1
TGCAGCGTTGAAACATCAGGGGGCGGGACTGAAGCTTTCTTT	CSVETSGGGTEAFF	many	TRBV29-1	TRBD1	TRBJ1-1
TGCAGTGCTAGAATGACCGACCCCGGGAGCAATCAGCCCCAGCATTTT	CSARMTDPGSNQPQHF	.	TRBV20-1	.	TRBJ1-5
TGCGCCAGCAGCTTGACGGGATCTTACAATGAGCAGTTCTTC	CASSLTGSYNEQFF	many	TRBV5-1	.	TRBJ2-1
TGCGCCAGCAACCTCAGGACAGGACAAGAGACCCAGTACTTC	CASNLRTGQETQYF	.	TRBV5-1	TRBD1	TRBJ2-5
TGTGCCAGCAGCCAAGAGCCGGATACGCAGTATTTT	CASSQEPDTQYF	many	TRBV3-1	.	TRBJ2-3
TGCGCCAGCAGCTTGGTACAAACCTACAATGAGCAGTTCTTC	CASSLVQTYNEQFF	many	TRBV5-1	.	TRBJ2-1
TGTGCCAGCAGCTTAGAGGGACGGTCCTCTAACTATGGCTACACCTTC	CASSLEGRSSNYGYTF	many	TRBV11-3	.	TRBJ1-2
TGTGCCATCAGTGAGTCGACGGGAGGCGTGGAGACCCAGTACTTC	CAISESTGGVETQYF	many	TRBV10-3	TRBD2	TRBJ2-5
TGTGCCAGCAGTGAAGTAGGGAACGGGAACAATGAGCAGTTCTTC	CASSEVGNGNNEQFF	many	TRBV25-1	.	TRBJ2-1
TGCAGCGTCAGCCATCGACAGGGCTACGAGCAGTACTTC	CSVSHRQGYEQYF	once	TRBV29-1	TRBD1	TRBJ2-7
TGCAGTGCCCGTAATCACTTGAGCTCCTACAATGAGCAGTTCTTC	CSARNHLSSYNEQFF	.	TRBV20-1	.	TRBJ2-1
TGCGCCAGCAGCCCAAGGCGGCCTCTAGCGACAAACAATGAGCAGTTCTTC	CASSPRRPLATNNEQFF	few	TRBV5-1	.	TRBJ2-1
TGTGCCAGCAGCTTCGGGACTAGCGGGAGGCCAGGTCGCGAGCAGTACTTC	CASSFGTSGRPGREQYF	many	TRBV5-6	TRBD2	TRBJ2-7
TGCAGTGCTCCCGAGGGGGAAGTATTCGCGCAGTACTTC	CSAPEGEVFAQYF	.	TRBV20-1	.	TRBJ2-7
TGTGCCAGCAGCCAAGAGAGGGGACTAGCGGCCGGGGAGCTGTTTTTT	CASSQERGLAAGELFF	many	TRBV4-2	TRBD2	TRBJ2-2
TGCAGTGCTAGAGTAGTCGCAGGGAGGACCTATAATTCACCCCTCCACTTT	CSARVVAGRTYNSPLHF	many	TRBV20-1	.	TRBJ1-6
TGTGCCAGCAGCGAGGGACAGGGGGCTAGTGGCTACACCTTC	CASSEGQGASGYTF	many	TRBV2	TRBD1	TRBJ1-2
TGCAGTGCTAGAGATCCGTGGGTCTATGGCTACACCTTC	CSARDPWVYGYTF	many	TRBV20-1	.	TRBJ1-2
TGCAGTGCTTTATCGGCGCGCGAGCAGTACTTC	CSALSAREQYF	many	TRBV20-1	.	TRBJ2-7
TGTGCCAGTAGTAAAGGCCGCCCTAGCGGGAAAGAGACCCAGTACTTC	CASSKGRPSGKETQYF	many	TRBV19	TRBD2	TRBJ2-5
TGTGCCAGCAGCTTGATCGGACAGGGGCGCGAGACCCAGTACTTC	CASSLIGQGRETQYF	many	TRBV5-4	TRBD1	TRBJ2-5